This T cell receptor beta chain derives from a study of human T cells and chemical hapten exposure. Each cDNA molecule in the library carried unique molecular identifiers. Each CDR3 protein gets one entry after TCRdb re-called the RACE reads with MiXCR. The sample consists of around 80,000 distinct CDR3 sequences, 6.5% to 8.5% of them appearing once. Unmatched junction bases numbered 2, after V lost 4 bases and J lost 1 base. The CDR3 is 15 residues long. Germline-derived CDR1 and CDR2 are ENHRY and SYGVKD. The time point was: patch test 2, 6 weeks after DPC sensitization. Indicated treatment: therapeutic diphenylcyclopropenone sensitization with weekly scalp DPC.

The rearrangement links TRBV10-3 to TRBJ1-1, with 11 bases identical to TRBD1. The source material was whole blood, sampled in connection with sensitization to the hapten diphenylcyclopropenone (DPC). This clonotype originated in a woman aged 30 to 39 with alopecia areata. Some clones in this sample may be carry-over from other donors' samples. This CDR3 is CAISGTGGANTEAFF. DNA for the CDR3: TGTGCCATCAGTGGGACAGGGGGCGCGAACACTGAAGCTTTCTTT.